The present T cell receptor (beta chain) was sequenced within a study of blood T cell repertoires in COVID-19. The method was immunoSEQ multiplex PCR; TCRdb's version includes in-frame clones alone and lacks a portion of them. The data show tens of thousands of clones, about nine tenths seen once. CDR1 is SGHTA and CDR2 is FQGNSA in the germline V gene. Unmatched junction bases numbered 12, after V lost 4 bases and J lost 2 bases. The CDR3 runs to 18 residues. The sequencing sample was made of peripheral blood. The genes are TRBV7-2 and TRBJ2-5, with TRBD2 matching over 11 bases. The TCR sequence derives from a woman older than 75 with active COVID-19. The CDR3 sequence: CASSSPLAGGLGQETQYF. Written as DNA, the CDR3 is TGTGCCAGCAGCTCGCCCCTAGCGGGAGGTCTCGGACAAGAGACCCAGTACTTC.